The rows below give T cell receptor beta chains drawn from one sample of a study of blood T cell repertoires in COVID-19. Method: immunoSEQ multiplex PCR; TCRdb's copy keeps in-frame clones and lacks some. The data contain around 90,000 clones, about 91% of them seen just once; the ten biggest clones take up around 2%. Sequencing input: peripheral blood. These TCRs come from a man in his fifties with COVID-19, enrolled during active disease. The CDR3 runs from the conserved cysteine through the conserved F or W. The D gene is left open where the match is weak. The size field is filled for only some rows; it gives once, few, many or a size class.

V,D,J,size,DNA,CDR3
TRBV10-3,TRBD2,TRBJ2-1,NA,TGTGCCACCGGACTGGGAGCGGGGGGGAAGAATGAGCAGTTCTTC,CATGLGAGGKNEQFF
TRBV25-1,NA,TRBJ2-2,few,TGTGCCAGCAGCGACAGGCGGGTGAGCGGGGAGCTGTTTTTT,CASSDRRVSGELFF
TRBV6-5,TRBD1,TRBJ1-5,NA,TGTGCCAGCCGCCCGACAGGGGGCAATCAGCCCCAGCATTTT,CASRPTGGNQPQHF
TRBV5-1,NA,TRBJ2-2,NA,TGCGCCAGCAGCACGGGGGCCGGGGAGCTGTTTTTT,CASSTGAGELFF
TRBV7-2,NA,TRBJ1-2,NA,TGTGCCAGCAGCGCCGGGACACCGGAGGGCTACACCTTC,CASSAGTPEGYTF
TRBV7-2,NA,TRBJ1-1,NA,TGTGCCAGCAGCTCGCAGGTGAACACTGAAGCTTTCTTT,CASSSQVNTEAFF
TRBV28,NA,TRBJ1-2,NA,TGTGCCAGCAGCCTTCCAGGGGACCCCCTGGGCTATGGCTACACCTTC,CASSLPGDPLGYGYTF
TRBV3-1/TRBV3-2,TRBD1,TRBJ2-7,NA,TGTGCCAGCAGCCAAGGTTCCGGGACAGGGACCTACGAGCAGTACTTC,CASSQGSGTGTYEQYF
TRBV7-3,TRBD2,TRBJ2-1,once,TGTGCCAGCAGTCCCGTTTCGGGGGGGTACTACAATGAGCAGTTCTTC,CASSPVSGGYYNEQFF
TRBV6-5,NA,TRBJ1-2,NA,TGTGCCAGCACCATGGGGGGGCGGCTTGGCTATGGCTACACCTTC,CASTMGGRLGYGYTF
TRBV5-4,TRBD1,TRBJ2-3,NA,TGTGCCAGCAGCCCAGGGGGAACAGATACGCAGTATTTT,CASSPGGTDTQYF
TRBV5-4,NA,TRBJ1-1,NA,TGTGCCAGCAACAGCTTGGGTGGTGGATCCCTGAACACTGAAGCTTTCTTT,CASNSLGGGSLNTEAFF
TRBV5-5,NA,TRBJ1-4,NA,TGTGCCAGCAGCTTGTTACAGGGTGAGGAAAAACTGTTTTTT,CASSLLQGEEKLFF
TRBV9,TRBD1,TRBJ1-6,NA,TGTGCCAGCAGCGTAGGGAACAGGGGGGGTTCACCCCTCCACTTT,CASSVGNRGGSPLHF
TRBV5-1,TRBD1,TRBJ2-1,NA,TGCGCCAGCAGCAAGACAGGGGAATCCTACAATGAGCAGTTCTTC,CASSKTGESYNEQFF
TRBV4-1,TRBD1,TRBJ2-1,NA,TGCGCCAGCAGCCTACGAGGGGAGACAGGGTGGTCCAATGAGCAGTTCTTC,CASSLRGETGWSNEQFF
TRBV5-5,TRBD1,TRBJ1-5,NA,TGTGCCAGCAGCCTTGGTACAGGGGGCGGTTGGCCCCAGCATTTT,CASSLGTGGGWPQHF
TRBV7-9,TRBD2,TRBJ2-1,NA,TGTGCCAGCAGCATAGCCGGGACTAGCGGGGTTTCCAATGAGCAGTTCTTC,CASSIAGTSGVSNEQFF
TRBV11-3,NA,TRBJ1-1,NA,TGTGCCAGCAGCTTAGGTGTGGGGGCGATGAACACTGAAGCTTTCTTT,CASSLGVGAMNTEAFF
TRBV6-6,NA,TRBJ1-2,once,TGTGCCAGCAGTTACGGGGCAGGGTCCGGCTACACCTTC,CASSYGAGSGYTF
TRBV25-1,TRBD1,TRBJ1-6,NA,TGTGCCAGCAGAGAATCCGGGACAGGGGATTCACCCCTCCACTTT,CASRESGTGDSPLHF
TRBV6-5,NA,TRBJ2-5,NA,TGTGCCATTGGGGCTGGGGAGACCCAGTACTTC,CAIGAGETQYF
TRBV11-2,NA,TRBJ2-7,NA,TGTGCCAGCAGCTTAGGTTCTGGGGGCCTCTACGAGCAGTACTTC,CASSLGSGGLYEQYF
TRBV9,NA,TRBJ1-1,NA,TGTGCCAGCAGCGTCAGCGTGGGCACTGAAGCTTTCTTT,CASSVSVGTEAFF
TRBV6-4,TRBD2,TRBJ2-1,NA,TGTGCCAGCAGTGACTACCCGCGGGGGTCGAAGTTCTTC,CASSDYPRGSKFF
TRBV27,TRBD2,TRBJ2-3,once,TGTGCCAGCAGCCTCGATCCTAGCGGGGTTCTCCGCACAGATACGCAGTATTTT,CASSLDPSGVLRTDTQYF
TRBV5-1,NA,TRBJ1-1,NA,TGCGCCAGCAGCTTGTCTATGCTTAACACTGAAGCTTTCTTT,CASSLSMLNTEAFF
TRBV30,TRBD2,TRBJ2-3,NA,TGTGCCTCGAGGGGACTAGCGGGGCCCACAGATACGCAGTATTTT,CASRGLAGPTDTQYF
TRBV28,TRBD1,TRBJ2-7,NA,TGTGCCAGCACTCCCGCCGGGACAGGGGTAGTATACGAGCAGTACTTC,CASTPAGTGVVYEQYF
TRBV7-9,NA,TRBJ2-1,NA,TGTGCCAGCAGCTCACCCGGGGACAACTACAATGAGCAGTTCTTC,CASSSPGDNYNEQFF
TRBV14,NA,TRBJ2-3,NA,TGTGCCAGCAGCTCAATAGTGGGACTGAGCACAGATACGCAGTATTTT,CASSSIVGLSTDTQYF
TRBV28,NA,TRBJ2-5,NA,TGTGCCAGCAGTTTTGGACTGGGAGAGACCCAGTACTTC,CASSFGLGETQYF
TRBV12-3/TRBV12-4,NA,TRBJ1-5,NA,TGTGCCAGCAGTTTACGGGTCAACCAGCCCCAGCATTTT,CASSLRVNQPQHF
TRBV27,NA,TRBJ2-7,NA,TGTGCCAGCAGTCTATGGGGGGGCTCCGAGCAGTACTTC,CASSLWGGSEQYF
TRBV21-1,NA,TRBJ1-5,once,TGTGCCAGCAGCAGAACCGGGACAGAGTCCCGGGGTCAGCCCCAGCATTTT,CASSRTGTESRGQPQHF
TRBV10-1,TRBD1,TRBJ1-4,NA,TGCGCCAGCACCTACCCAGGATGCAGGGGGCGTGAAAAACTGTTTTTT,CASTYPGCRGREKLFF
TRBV28,NA,TRBJ2-2,NA,TGTGCCAGCAGTTTATCGGTAGTGAACACCGGGGAGCTGTTTTTT,CASSLSVVNTGELFF
TRBV11-2,NA,TRBJ2-4,NA,TGTGCCAGCAGCCCTAGTGGGGGGGCCCAAAACATTCAGTACTTC,CASSPSGGAQNIQYF
TRBV9,TRBD2,TRBJ2-3,once,TGTGCCAGCAGCGTGGCCCCGGCTAGCGGGATCACAGATACGCAGTATTTT,CASSVAPASGITDTQYF
TRBV7-8,TRBD2,TRBJ2-3,once,TGTGCCAGCAGAGTAGCGGGGAGCACAGATACGCAGTATTTT,CASRVAGSTDTQYF
TRBV5-1,NA,TRBJ2-3,once,TGCGCCAGCAGCTGGCGGGACCGATACACAGATACGCAGTATTTT,CASSWRDRYTDTQYF